These 14 T cell receptor beta chains share one sample of origin, sequenced in a study of blood T cell repertoires in COVID-19. Sequencing used immunoSEQ multiplex PCR; TCRdb keeps in-frame clones, though not all of them. The sample includes under 60,000 clones, roughly 90% of them seen just once. Sample: peripheral blood. The receptors come from a human donor with acute or convalescent COVID-19. The donor label of this sample is uncertain.

The chain employs TRBV5-5 and TRBJ1-6, with D uncertain. The CDR3 totals 17 residues. Germline CDR1 reads SGHKS; CDR2 reads YYEKEE (reference sequence). Trimming pared 1 base from V and 0 bases from J, leaving 11 bases between. CDR3 loop: CASSLTEPSSYNSPLHF. The CDR3 DNA follows: TGTGCCAGCAGCTTGACTGAGCCGAGCTCCTATAATTCACCCCTCCACTTT.

The CDR3 coding sequence is TGCAGTGCTAGTCCCCCGGGACAGGGCTCCTACGAGCAGTACTTC. This sequence encodes CSASPPGQGSYEQYF. J is TRBJ2-7 and V is TRBV20-1, with 9 bases lining up with TRBD1. This CDR3 comprises 15 residues. Germline CDR1 DFQATT, CDR2 SNEGSKA (reference sequence). J gave up 0 bases and V 3 bases, and 6 bases lay outside the gene matches.

The chain is built from TRBV3-1 (or the pseudogene TRBV3-2) and TRBJ2-5; tentatively, D is TRBD1 (6 bases). CDR3 length: 13 residues. V was trimmed by 3 bases and J by 2 bases, leaving 7 bases between them. Germline assignment: CDR1 LGHDT and CDR2 YNNKEL (reference sequence). The CDR3 loop reads CASSQDSQETQYF. For the CDR3, the DNA is TGTGCCAGCAGCCAGGACAGTCAAGAGACCCAGTACTTC.

V is TRBV12-3 or TRBV12-4 and J is TRBJ1-1; D gene unclear. This CDR3 is built from 13 residues. V was shortened by 2 bases and J by 1 base, with 5 bases between the two germline ends. The CDR3 DNA reads TGTGCCAGCAGTTTAAACAGGAACACTGAAGCTTTCTTT. Its translation: CASSLNRNTEAFF.

The V gene is TRBV2, the J gene TRBJ2-2; 12 bases align to TRBD2. This CDR3 has 16 amino acids. V lost 5 bases to trimming and J lost 5 bases; unmatched junction nucleotides: 6. CDR1 SNHLY and CDR2 FYNNEI come from the germline V gene. The CDR3 nucleotides read TGTGCCAGCAGTTACGGACTAGCGGGGACTACCGGGGAGCTGTTTTTT. It yields the protein CASSYGLAGTTGELFF.

This chain uses TRBV9 with TRBJ1-2; D is ambiguous. The V end was cut by 4 bases, the J end by 4 bases, with 11 bases between. This CDR3 contains 13 residues. CDR1 is SGDLS and CDR2 is YYNGEE in the germline V gene. The CDR3: CASSPDISYGYTF. CDR3 coding DNA: TGTGCCAGCAGCCCCGACATAAGCTATGGCTACACCTTC.

J is TRBJ1-2 and V is TRBV19; the match to TRBD1 covers 7 bases. V trimming: 5 bases; J trimming: 8 bases; junction bases outside the gene matches: 14. This CDR3 spans 15 amino acids. Germline V lookup: CDR1 LNHDA, CDR2 SQIVND (reference sequence). The CDR3 DNA reads TGTGCCAGTAGTCCCCCGAGGGGGCAAGGTGGAGGCTACACCTTC. It specifies CASSPPRGQGGGYTF.

This rearrangement joins TRBV19 to TRBJ1-5, with a possible D match to TRBD1 (5 bases). Germline CDR1 reads LNHDA; CDR2 reads SQIVND (reference sequence). CDR3 length equals 14 residues. The V end lost 7 bases, the J end lost 5 bases, and 15 bases lay between the germline ends. As DNA, the CDR3 is TGTGCCAGTAATGGGGGGGAGCCCTATCAGCCCCAGCATTTT. This codes for CASNGGEPYQPQHF. The whole variable domain, filled in from reference TRBV19 and TRBJ1-5, reads DGGITQSPKYLFRKEGQNVTLSCEQNLNHDAMYWYRQDPGQGLRLIYYSQIVNDFQKGDIAEGYSVSREKKESFPLTVTSAQKNPTAFYLCASNGGEPYQPQHFGDGTRLSIL.

This chain joins TRBV15 and TRBJ2-7, with 9 nucleotides matching TRBD2. CDR1 LNHNV and CDR2 YYDKDF come from the germline V gene (reference sequence). V was pared by 3 bases and J by 3 bases, with 27 bases of the junction left unmatched. The CDR3 length is 22 residues. The CDR3 DNA reads as TGTGCCACCAGCAGGAGCCTAGCGGGGTTCTCAGCCTCACGAGCGGGGCTCTACGAGCAGTACTTC. Protein: CATSRSLAGFSASRAGLYEQYF.

The chain uses TRBV2 and TRBJ2-1; D is perhaps TRBD2 (5 bases). Deletions cut 2 bases from V and 7 bases from J, with 9 bases between. Germline CDR1 SNHLY, CDR2 FYNNEI. The CDR3 is 13 amino acids. CDR3 sequence reads: CASSERRGNEQFF. The CDR3 region has the DNA TGTGCCAGCAGTGAACGTCGAGGGAATGAGCAGTTCTTC.

The rearrangement links TRBV20-1 to TRBJ1-2; 8 bases agree with TRBD1. J gave up 4 bases and V 3 bases, and 13 bases lay outside the gene matches. Germline values: CDR1 DFQATT, CDR2 SNEGSKA (reference sequence). The CDR3 loop spans 16 amino acids. CDR3 protein: CSASSLGQGGPYGYTF. The CDR3 bases are TGCAGTGCTAGTTCCCTCGGACAGGGAGGGCCCTATGGCTACACCTTC.

This clone has more than one count but fewer than ten. CDR3: CASSPGGAGNEQFF. The CDR3 nucleotides are TGTGCCAGCTCACCCGGCGGGGCCGGGAATGAGCAGTTCTTC. This chain connects TRBV18 to TRBJ2-1, with D possibly matching TRBD2 (6 bases). Trimming stripped 3 bases from V and 7 bases from J, with 13 bases between. Germline loops: CDR1 KGHSH, CDR2 LQKENI. This CDR3 has 14 residues.

This clone has a handful of counts. This chain uses TRBV28 with TRBJ2-7, with 8 positions matching TRBD2. The CDR3 consists of 14 residues. The germline V gene encodes CDR1 MDHEN and CDR2 SYDVKM. With 6 bases clipped from V and 7 bases from J, the junction kept 11 bases outside the gene matches. DNA for the CDR3: TGTGCCAGCAGCGATATGCGGGGGGCGCGAGAGCAGTACGTC. Its protein is CASSDMRGAREQYV.

The chain links TRBV11-1 to TRBJ1-1, with a weak D call TRBD1 (6 bases). The CDR3 consists of 12 residues. The V gene lost 5 bases and the J gene lost 7 bases, with 11 bases spanning the gap. The germline gives CDR1 SGHAT, CDR2 FQDESV (reference sequence). The CDR3 DNA reads as TGTGCCAGCAGCCTACAGGGAAATGAAGCTTTCTTT. Translating gives CASSLQGNEAFF.